The 22 T cell receptor beta chains listed next were all sequenced from one sample in a study of blood T cell repertoires in COVID-19 (TCRdb year 2020). Receptor libraries were prepared by the immunoSEQ multiplex PCR assay. TCRdb took over this immuneACCESS table, retaining in-frame rearrangements with V and J assigned. Such tables are incomplete; in checked studies, under half of the missing clones stem from an unresolved V gene, and the remainder is unexplained. Within this sample are about half a million clones, with more than 85% of them counted one time only. Of the sample, just over 8% falls within the top ten clones. The sample comprised PBMCs or T cells enriched from blood (not recorded which). The source of these receptors is an older woman who had recovered from COVID-19.

The chain is built from TRBV10-3 and TRBJ1-4; the match to TRBD1 covers 7 bases. With 4 bases clipped from V and 13 bases from J, the junction kept 9 bases outside the gene matches. This CDR3 comprises 13 residues. The germline CDR1 and CDR2 sequences are ENHRY and SYGVKD. The CDR3 DNA reads TGTGCCATCAGTGGCCTCCAGGGGGGCGGACTGTTTTTT. Residues: CAISGLQGGGLFF.

The chain employs TRBV6-1 and TRBJ1-2; no firm D call. The CDR3 has 17 residues. V was pared by 3 bases and J by 4 bases, with 21 bases between. CDR1 and CDR2 from the germline V gene are MNHNS and SASEGT. CDR3 loop: CASSDVGIPRGVYGYTF. The CDR3, as DNA: TGTGCCAGCAGTGATGTAGGCATCCCCCGGGGTGTCTATGGCTACACCTTC.

The chain links TRBV28 to TRBJ1-3; D gene unclear. Per the germline V gene, CDR1 is MDHEN and CDR2 is SYDVKM. The V gene lost 5 bases and the J gene lost 3 bases, with 14 bases spanning the gap. This CDR3 spans 15 amino acids. CDR3 bases: TGTGCCAGCAGTACCTTAGAGGGAGTTGGAAACACCATATATTTT. It yields the protein CASSTLEGVGNTIYF.

The CDR3 DNA reads as TGCGCCAGCAGCCAAGATCGGGGGGACTCCTACGAGCAGTACTTC. Its translation is CASSQDRGDSYEQYF. The chain joins TRBV4-1 to TRBJ2-7, with 7 bases identical to TRBD2. V gave up 0 bases and J gave up 0 bases; unmatched junction bases: 2. CDR1 and CDR2 from the germline V gene are MGHRA and YSYEKL. CDR3 length: 15 residues.

This chain joins TRBV7-9 and TRBJ1-3; TRBD1 aligns across 8 bases. The ends lost 4 bases at V and 0 bases at J; junction bases unmatched: 8. The CDR3 spans 17 residues. Germline assignment: CDR1 SEHNR and CDR2 FQNEAQ (reference sequence). Here the CDR3 reads CASSYPRTGPSGNTIYF. The DNA for the CDR3 is TGTGCCAGCAGCTACCCCCGGACAGGGCCCTCTGGAAACACCATATATTTT.

The chain links TRBV6-5 to TRBJ1-2, with a possible D match to TRBD1 (6 bases). CDR1 is MNHEY and CDR2 is SVGAGI in the germline V gene. The CDR3 loop spans 15 amino acids. V was shortened by 4 bases and J by 4 bases, with 16 bases between the two germline ends. CDR3 nucleotides: TGTGCCAGCAGTTCTCGCCAGGGGCGGGTCTATGGCTACACCTTC. Protein product: CASSSRQGRVYGYTF.

This rearrangement joins TRBV19 to TRBJ2-7, with 12 nucleotides matching TRBD2. CDR3 size: 15 residues. Germline V gene sequence: CDR1 LNHDA, CDR2 SQIVND (reference sequence). The ends lost 4 bases at V and 6 bases at J; junction bases unmatched: 7. CDR3 nucleotide sequence: TGTGCCAGTAGTACTGCCGGGACTAGCGGGTTCGAGCAGTACTTC. It codes for CASSTAGTSGFEQYF.

The genes are TRBV30 and TRBJ1-1; 8 nucleotides line up with TRBD1. V was clipped by 4 bases and J by 6 bases; unmatched bases: 10. Germline-derived CDR1 and CDR2 are GTSNPN and SVGIG (reference sequence). The CDR3 is made up of 14 amino acids. CDR3 coding DNA: TGTGCCTGGAAGGGACAGGCGACGGTCGCTGAAGCTTTCTTT. Translating it yields CAWKGQATVAEAFF.

A remark on this clone: The same CDR3 also results from other DNA sequences found in this sample. This chain links TRBV5-1 with TRBJ1-5; 9 bases map to TRBD1. This CDR3 is built from 14 residues. V lost 4 bases, J lost 4 bases, and 3 bases stayed unmatched. From germline, CDR1 is SGHRS and CDR2 YFSETQ. The CDR3 sequence is CASSLTGGNQPQHF. In DNA form, the CDR3 reads TGCGCCAGCAGCCTGACAGGGGGGAATCAGCCCCAGCATTTT.

V usage is TRBV24-1 and J usage is TRBJ2-7, with D tentatively TRBD2 (5 bases). V shed 12 bases and J shed 4 bases, with 9 bases lying between them. CDR1 is KGHDR, CDR2 SFDVKD, per germline. The CDR3 contains 10 residues. The CDR3 loop is CAPREYEQYV. CDR3 nucleotides: TGTGCCCCGAGGGAATACGAGCAGTACGTC.

The chain employs TRBV7-2 and TRBJ1-1, with 7 bases that match TRBD1. The CDR3 has 15 residues. The germline V gene encodes CDR1 SGHTA and CDR2 FQGNSA. Trimming at V came to 3 bases and at J to 4 bases, leaving 8 bases not matched to a gene. The CDR3 here is CASSLTGTATTEAFF. As DNA, the CDR3 is TGTGCCAGCAGCTTGACCGGGACAGCGACCACTGAAGCTTTCTTT.

The chain employs TRBV18 and TRBJ1-3; the match to TRBD1 covers 7 bases. The CDR3 is 14 residues long. Losses at the gene ends were 2 bases for V and 3 bases for J; bases not matched to a gene: 1. In germline, CDR1 is KGHSH, CDR2 LQKENI. The CDR3 DNA sequence: TGTGCCAGCTCACCAACAGGGGATGGAAACACCATATATTTT. Amino acids: CASSPTGDGNTIYF. Drawing the rest from reference TRBV18 and TRBJ1-3, the complete variable domain is NAGVMQNPRHLVRRRGQEARLRCSPMKGHSHVYWYRQLPEEGLKFMVYLQKENIIDESGMPKERFSAEFPKEGPSILRIQQVVRGDSAAYFCASSPTGDGNTIYFGEGSWLTVV.

The chain carries TRBV19 and TRBJ1-1; TRBD1 agrees at 7 bases. Per the germline V gene, CDR1 is LNHDA and CDR2 is SQIVND (reference sequence). The J segment lost 1 base and the V segment lost 6 bases, leaving 5 bases of the junction unmatched. The CDR3 totals 14 residues. The CDR3 is CASSKQGPNTEAFF. The CDR3 DNA reads as TGTGCCAGTAGCAAACAGGGGCCGAACACTGAAGCTTTCTTT.

The rearrangement joins TRBV5-1 to TRBJ1-3; D unresolved. Trimming removed 0 bases from V and 0 bases from J, with 10 bases in between. Per the germline V gene, CDR1 is SGHRS and CDR2 is YFSETQ. The CDR3 length is 16 residues. Written as DNA, the CDR3 is TGCGCCAGCAGCTTGGCCGGGGTTAGCTCTGGAAACACCATATATTTT. Amino acid sequence: CASSLAGVSSGNTIYF.

The rearrangement links TRBV4-2 to TRBJ2-1, with D unresolved. This CDR3 is built from 11 residues. V lost 6 bases, J lost 10 bases, and 10 bases lay in between. Germline V gene sequence: CDR1 LGHNA, CDR2 YNFKEQ. DNA of the CDR3: TGTGCCAGCAGTCGAACCCGGGAGCAGTTCTTC. Its translation is CASSRTREQFF.

This clone is a singleton in its sample. V is TRBV5-4 and J is TRBJ2-3; D is possibly TRBD2 (5 bases). CDR1 and CDR2 from the germline V gene are SGHNT and YYREEE (reference sequence). Deletions cut 2 bases from V and 2 bases from J, with 15 bases between. The CDR3 is made up of 16 amino acids. DNA for the CDR3: TGTGCCAGCAGCTTCGGTTCGGTGCGGGCCACAGATACGCAGTATTTT. As protein: CASSFGSVRATDTQYF.

The chain recombines TRBV19 with TRBJ1-4; possibly TRBD1 for D (5 bases). The CDR3 consists of 15 residues. V was clipped by 4 bases and J by 7 bases, with 16 bases between them. The germline CDR1 and CDR2 sequences are LNHDA and SQIVND (reference sequence). The CDR3 coding sequence is TGTGCCAGTAGTAGCCGGGGGTCGCTTCTTGAAAAACTGTTTTTT. This translates into CASSSRGSLLEKLFF.

The gene calls are TRBV5-4 and TRBJ1-2; D may be TRBD1 (6 bases). The CDR3 totals 13 residues. V dropped 5 bases and J dropped 8 bases, with 16 bases sitting between them. Germline loops: CDR1 SGHNT, CDR2 YYREEE (reference sequence). The CDR3 nucleotides read TGTGCCAGCAGGCGATCAGGGGCCGGGGGCTACACCTTC. Its protein product is CASRRSGAGGYTF.

The chain links TRBV5-1 to TRBJ1-3; the D gene is possibly TRBD1 (5 bases). CDR3 size: 14 residues. The V end was cut by 1 base, the J end by 4 bases, with 9 bases between. Germline CDR1 SGHRS, CDR2 YFSETQ. CDR3 sequence: CASSLSGFGNTIYF. CDR3 bases: TGCGCCAGCAGCTTGTCAGGGTTCGGAAACACCATATATTTT.

The rearrangement links TRBV7-9 to TRBJ2-3, with D maybe TRBD2 (5 bases). CDR3 size: 14 residues. Looked up from germline, CDR1 is SEHNR and CDR2 is FQNEAQ (reference sequence). Trimming took off 3 bases at V and 6 bases at J, with 13 bases between the two ends. CDR3 coding DNA: TGTGCCAGCAGCTTTGGCGGAGGAATGGATACGCAGTATTTT. As protein: CASSFGGGMDTQYF.

V gene TRBV9 combines with J gene TRBJ1-1; TRBD1 aligns across 7 bases. The CDR3 loop spans 15 amino acids. The V gene's germline CDR1 is SGDLS and CDR2 YYNGEE. Losses at the gene ends were 3 bases for V and 0 bases for J; bases not matched to a gene: 5. CDR3 residues: CASSAGQAMNTEAFF. In DNA, the CDR3 is TGTGCCAGCAGCGCCGGACAGGCGATGAACACTGAAGCTTTCTTT.

This chain links TRBV28 with TRBJ2-3; a weak D match, TRBD1 (5 bases). The CDR3 is 13 residues long. Germline V gene data show CDR1 as MDHEN and CDR2 as SYDVKM. With 7 bases removed from V and 6 bases from J, the gap between germline ends came to 14 bases. CDR3 in DNA: TGTGCCAGCACTCTTCAGGGTACCGATACGCAGTATTTT. Translating gives CASTLQGTDTQYF. Filled out from reference TRBV28 and TRBJ2-3, the complete variable domain reads DVKVTQSSRYLVKRTGEKVFLECVQDMDHENMFWYRQDPGLGLRLIYFSYDVKMKEKGDIPEGYSVSREKKERFSLILESASTNQTSMYLCASTLQGTDTQYFGPGTRLTVL.